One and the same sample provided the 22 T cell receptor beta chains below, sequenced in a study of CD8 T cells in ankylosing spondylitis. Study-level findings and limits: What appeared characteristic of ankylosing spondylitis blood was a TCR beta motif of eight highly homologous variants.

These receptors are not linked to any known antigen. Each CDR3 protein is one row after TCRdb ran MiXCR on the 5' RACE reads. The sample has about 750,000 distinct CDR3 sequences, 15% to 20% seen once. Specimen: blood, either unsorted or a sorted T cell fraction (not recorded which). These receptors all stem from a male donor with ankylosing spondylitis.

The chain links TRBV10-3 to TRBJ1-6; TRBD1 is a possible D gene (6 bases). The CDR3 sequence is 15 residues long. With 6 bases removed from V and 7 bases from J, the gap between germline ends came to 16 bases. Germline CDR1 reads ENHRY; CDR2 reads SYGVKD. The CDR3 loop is CAIRPGDGGNSPLHF. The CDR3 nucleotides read TGTGCCATCAGACCAGGGGACGGAGGAAATTCACCCCTCCACTTT.

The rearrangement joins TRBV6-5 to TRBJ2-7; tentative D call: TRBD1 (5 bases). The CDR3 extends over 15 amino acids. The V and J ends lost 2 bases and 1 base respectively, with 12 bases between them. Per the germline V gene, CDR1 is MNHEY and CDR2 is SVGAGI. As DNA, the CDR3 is TGTGCCAGCAGTTACGGGTCAGGGAAATCCTACGAGCAGTACTTC. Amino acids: CASSYGSGKSYEQYF.

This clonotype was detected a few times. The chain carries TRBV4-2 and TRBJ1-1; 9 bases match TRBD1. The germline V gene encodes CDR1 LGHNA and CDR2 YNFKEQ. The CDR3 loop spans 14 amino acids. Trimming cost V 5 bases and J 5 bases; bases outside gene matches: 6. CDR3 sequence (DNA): TGTGCCAGCAGCACGGGACAGGGCTTGACTGAAGCTTTCTTT. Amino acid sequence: CASSTGQGLTEAFF.

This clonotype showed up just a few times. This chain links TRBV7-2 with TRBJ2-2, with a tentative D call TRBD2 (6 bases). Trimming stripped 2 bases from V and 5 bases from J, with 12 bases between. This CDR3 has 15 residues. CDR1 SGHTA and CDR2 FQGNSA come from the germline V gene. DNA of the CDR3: TGTGCCAGCAGCTTAACCGGGACTGTTACCGGGGAGCTGTTTTTT. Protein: CASSLTGTVTGELFF.

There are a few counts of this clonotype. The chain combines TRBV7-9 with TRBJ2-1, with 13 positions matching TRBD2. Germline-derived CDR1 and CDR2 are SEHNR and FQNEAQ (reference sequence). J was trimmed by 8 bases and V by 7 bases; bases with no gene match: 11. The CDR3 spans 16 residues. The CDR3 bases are TGTGCCAGCACGATGGGTAGACTAGCGGGAGGCGATGAGCAGTTCTTC. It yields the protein CASTMGRLAGGDEQFF.

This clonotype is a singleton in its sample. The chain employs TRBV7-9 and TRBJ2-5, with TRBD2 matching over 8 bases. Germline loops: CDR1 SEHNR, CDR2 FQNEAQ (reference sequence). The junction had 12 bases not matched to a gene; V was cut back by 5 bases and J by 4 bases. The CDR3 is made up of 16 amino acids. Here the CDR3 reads CASSPSTAGAGETQYF. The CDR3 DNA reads TGTGCCAGCAGCCCCAGTACAGCGGGAGCGGGAGAGACCCAGTACTTC.

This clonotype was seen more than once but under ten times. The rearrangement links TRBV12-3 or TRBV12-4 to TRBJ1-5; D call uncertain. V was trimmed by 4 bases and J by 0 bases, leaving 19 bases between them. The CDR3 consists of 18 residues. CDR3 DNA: TGTGCCAGCAGTTCCGATCCTTTCCTTCGGGATAGCAATCAGCCCCAGCATTTT. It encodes CASSSDPFLRDSNQPQHF.

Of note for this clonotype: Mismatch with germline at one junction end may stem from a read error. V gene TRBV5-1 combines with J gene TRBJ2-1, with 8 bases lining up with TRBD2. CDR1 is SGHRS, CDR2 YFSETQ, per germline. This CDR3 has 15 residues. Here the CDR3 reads CASSLGTSSNNEQFF. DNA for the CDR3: TGCGCCAGCAGCTTGGGGACTAGCTCCAACAATGAGCAGTTCTTC.

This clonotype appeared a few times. This CDR3 is CAISVRGSNYGYTF. The DNA of the CDR3 is TGTGCCATCAGTGTCCGGGGCTCAAACTATGGCTACACCTTC. This rearrangement joins TRBV10-3 to TRBJ1-2, with TRBD1 as a possible D gene (5 bases). There are 14 residues in the CDR3. From germline, CDR1 is ENHRY and CDR2 SYGVKD. V was clipped by 4 bases and J by 2 bases, with 11 bases between them.

The CDR3 protein is CASSERLLEGPTEAFF. The CDR3 nucleotides read TGTGCCAGCAGTGAAAGGCTTCTTGAAGGGCCCACTGAAGCTTTCTTT. V and J are TRBV6-1 and TRBJ1-1; no firm D call. V was cut by 2 bases and J by 4 bases, with 17 bases left in between. Germline CDR1 is MNHNS and CDR2 is SASEGT. This CDR3 has 16 residues.

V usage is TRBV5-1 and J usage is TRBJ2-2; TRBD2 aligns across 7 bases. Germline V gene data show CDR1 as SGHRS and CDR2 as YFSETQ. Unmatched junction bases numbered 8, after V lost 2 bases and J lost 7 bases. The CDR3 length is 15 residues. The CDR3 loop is CASSFGWSGIGELFF. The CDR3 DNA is TGCGCCAGCAGCTTTGGTTGGAGCGGGATCGGGGAGCTGTTTTTT.

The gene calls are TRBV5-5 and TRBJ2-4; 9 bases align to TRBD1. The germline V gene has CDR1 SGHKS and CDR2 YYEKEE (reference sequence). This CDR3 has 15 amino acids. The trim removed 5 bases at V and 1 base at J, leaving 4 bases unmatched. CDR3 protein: CASRRDRAAKNIQYF. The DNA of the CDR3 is TGTGCCAGCAGGCGGGACAGGGCTGCCAAAAACATTCAGTACTTC.

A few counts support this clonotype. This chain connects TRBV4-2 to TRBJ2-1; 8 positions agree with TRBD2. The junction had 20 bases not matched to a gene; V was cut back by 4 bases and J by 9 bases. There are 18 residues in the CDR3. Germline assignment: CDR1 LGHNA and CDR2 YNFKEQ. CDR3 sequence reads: CASSPQRGGFGGRGEQFF. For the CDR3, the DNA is TGTGCCAGCAGCCCGCAACGGGGGGGCTTTGGGGGTCGGGGTGAGCAGTTCTTC.

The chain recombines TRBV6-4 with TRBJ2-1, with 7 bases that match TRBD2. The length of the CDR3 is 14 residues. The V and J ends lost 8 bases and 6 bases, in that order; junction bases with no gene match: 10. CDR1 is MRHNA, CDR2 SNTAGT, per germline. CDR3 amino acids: CASGAGGGSNEQFF. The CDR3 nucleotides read TGTGCCAGCGGGGCTGGCGGGGGAAGCAATGAGCAGTTCTTC.

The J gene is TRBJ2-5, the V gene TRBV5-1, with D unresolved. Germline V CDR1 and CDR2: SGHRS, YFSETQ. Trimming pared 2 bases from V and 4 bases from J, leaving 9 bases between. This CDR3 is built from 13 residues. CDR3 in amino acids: CASSFGVVETQYF. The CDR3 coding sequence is TGCGCCAGCAGCTTCGGAGTTGTAGAGACCCAGTACTTC.

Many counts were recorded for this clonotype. CDR3 in amino acids: CASSPERTVSREGRYNEQFF. The DNA of the CDR3 is TGTGCCAGCAGTCCAGAGCGGACAGTTTCGCGGGAGGGCCGCTACAATGAGCAGTTCTTC. This sequence joins TRBV12-3 or TRBV12-4 and TRBJ2-1; 9 nucleotides agree with TRBD2. Trimming took 5 bases from V and 3 from J; bases not matched to a gene: 20. The CDR3 runs 20 residues.

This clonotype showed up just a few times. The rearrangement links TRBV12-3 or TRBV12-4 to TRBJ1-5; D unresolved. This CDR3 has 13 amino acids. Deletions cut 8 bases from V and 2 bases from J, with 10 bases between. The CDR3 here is CASGLRRNQPQHF. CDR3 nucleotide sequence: TGTGCCAGCGGCCTGAGGCGCAATCAGCCCCAGCATTTT.

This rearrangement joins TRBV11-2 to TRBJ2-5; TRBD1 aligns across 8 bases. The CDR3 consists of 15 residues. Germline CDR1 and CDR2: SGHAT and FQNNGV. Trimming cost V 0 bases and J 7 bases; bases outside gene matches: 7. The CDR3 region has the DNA TGTGCCAGCAGCTTAGATCCTACAGGGGGAGCGACCCAGTACTTC. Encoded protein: CASSLDPTGGATQYF.

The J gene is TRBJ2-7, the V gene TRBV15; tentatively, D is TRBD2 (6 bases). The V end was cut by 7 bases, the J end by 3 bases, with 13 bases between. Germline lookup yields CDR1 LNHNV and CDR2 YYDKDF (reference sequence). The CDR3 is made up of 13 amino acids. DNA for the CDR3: TGTGCCACCATGGGTGCGGGAAGCTACGAGCAGTACTTC. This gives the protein CATMGAGSYEQYF. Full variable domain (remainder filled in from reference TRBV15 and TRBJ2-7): DAMVIQNPRYQVTQFGKPVTLSCSQTLNHNVMYWYQQKSSQAPKLLFHYYDKDFNNEADTPDNFQSRRPNTSFCFLDIRSPGLGDTAMYLCATMGAGSYEQYFGPGTRLTVT.

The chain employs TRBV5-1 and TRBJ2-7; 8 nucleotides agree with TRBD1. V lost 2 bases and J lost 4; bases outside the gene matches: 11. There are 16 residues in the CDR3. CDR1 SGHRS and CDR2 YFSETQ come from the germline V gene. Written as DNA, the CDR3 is TGCGCCAGCAGCTTACGGAAGACAGGGGAGCAATACGAGCAGTACTTC. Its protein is CASSLRKTGEQYEQYF. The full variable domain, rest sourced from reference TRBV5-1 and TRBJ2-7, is KAGVTQTPRYLIKTRGQQVTLSCSPISGHRSVSWYQQTPGQGLQFLFEYFSETQRNKGNFPGRFSGRQFSNSRSEMNVSTLELGDSALYLCASSLRKTGEQYEQYFGPGTRLTVT.

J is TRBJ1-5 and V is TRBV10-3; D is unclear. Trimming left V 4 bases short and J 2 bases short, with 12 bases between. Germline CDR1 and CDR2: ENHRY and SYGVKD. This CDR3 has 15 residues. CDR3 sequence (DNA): TGTGCCATCAGTGTGACGTCGGATGGCAATCAGCCCCAGCATTTT. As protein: CAISVTSDGNQPQHF.

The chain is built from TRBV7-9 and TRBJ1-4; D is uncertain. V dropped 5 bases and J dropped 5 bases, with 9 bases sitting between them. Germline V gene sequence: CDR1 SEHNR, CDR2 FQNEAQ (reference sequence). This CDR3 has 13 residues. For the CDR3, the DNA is TGTGCCAGCAGCACCACGGAGAATGAAAAACTGTTTTTT. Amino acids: CASSTTENEKLFF.